Here is one T cell receptor beta chain with its context. The ends lost 10 bases at V and 4 bases at J; junction bases unmatched: 13. The CDR3 spans 15 residues. Germline-derived CDR1 and CDR2 are MNHEY and SMNVEV (reference sequence). Per the study methods: Reference gene primers were amplified, and this amplification served to estimate nucleated cell counts. Libraries were prepared by immunoSEQ multiplex PCR; TCRdb keeps only in-frame clonotypes and omits some of them. Clonal size and the V and J genes are those of that table, whereas D and trimming came from the DNA. The data show about 190,000 clones, around 78% seen once. This entry comes from a study of blood T cell repertoires in COVID-19. At the level of the study: From T cells, B-cell-depleted T cells, or PBMCs came the material, which was cDNA or gDNA.

This chain links TRBV27 with TRBJ2-3; 8 nucleotides align to TRBD1. Sequencing input: peripheral blood. The source of this sequence is a woman aged 80 or older with active or convalescent COVID-19. CDR3 DNA: TGTGCCACCGGCCCCCGACAGGGGCAATCAGATACGCAGTATTTT. It is translated as CATGPRQGQSDTQYF.